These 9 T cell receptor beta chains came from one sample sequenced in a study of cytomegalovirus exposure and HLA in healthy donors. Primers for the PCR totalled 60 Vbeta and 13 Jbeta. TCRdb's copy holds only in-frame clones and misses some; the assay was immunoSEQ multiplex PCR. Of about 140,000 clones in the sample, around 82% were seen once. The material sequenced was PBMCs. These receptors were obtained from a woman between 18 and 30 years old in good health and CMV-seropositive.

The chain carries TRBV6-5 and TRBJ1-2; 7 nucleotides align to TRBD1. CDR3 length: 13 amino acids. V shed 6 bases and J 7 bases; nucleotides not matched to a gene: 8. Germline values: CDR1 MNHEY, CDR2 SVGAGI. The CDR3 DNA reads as TGTGCCAGCAGACCCGGGACAGCCCTTGGCTACACCTTC. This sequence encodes CASRPGTALGYTF.

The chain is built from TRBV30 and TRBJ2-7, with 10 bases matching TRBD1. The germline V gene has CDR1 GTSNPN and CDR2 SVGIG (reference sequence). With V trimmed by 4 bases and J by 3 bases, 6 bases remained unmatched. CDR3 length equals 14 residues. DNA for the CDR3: TGTGCCTGGACTAAGGGACAGGGGCGCTACGAGCAGTACTTC. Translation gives CAWTKGQGRYEQYF.

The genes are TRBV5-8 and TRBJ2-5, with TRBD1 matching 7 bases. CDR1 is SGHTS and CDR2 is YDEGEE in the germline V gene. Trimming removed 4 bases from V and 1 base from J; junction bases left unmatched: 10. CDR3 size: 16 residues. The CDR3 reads CASSDDRARAQETQYF. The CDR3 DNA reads TGTGCCAGCAGCGACGACAGGGCTAGGGCCCAAGAGACCCAGTACTTC. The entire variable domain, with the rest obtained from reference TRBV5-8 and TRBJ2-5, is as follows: EAGVTQSPTHLIKTRGQQATLRCSPISGHTSVYWYQQALGLGLQFLLWYDEGEERNRGNFPPRFSGRQFPNYSSELNVNALELEDSALYLCASSDDRARAQETQYFGPGTRLLVL.

As DNA, the CDR3 is TGTGCCATCGAAACCGGGACAGGGGCTGAAAAACTGTTTTTT. Translating gives CAIETGTGAEKLFF. The chain carries TRBV6-1 and TRBJ1-4, with 10 bases lining up with TRBD1. The length of the CDR3 is 14 residues. The junction had 9 bases not matched to a gene; V was cut back by 10 bases and J by 7 bases. Germline V gene lookup returns CDR1 MNHNS and CDR2 SASEGT.

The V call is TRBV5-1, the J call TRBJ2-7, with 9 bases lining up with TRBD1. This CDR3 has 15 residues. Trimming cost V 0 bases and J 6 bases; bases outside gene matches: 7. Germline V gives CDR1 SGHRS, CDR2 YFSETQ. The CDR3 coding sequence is TGCGCCAGCAGCTTGGTACAGGGGGCATTATCCGAGCAGTACTTC. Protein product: CASSLVQGALSEQYF.

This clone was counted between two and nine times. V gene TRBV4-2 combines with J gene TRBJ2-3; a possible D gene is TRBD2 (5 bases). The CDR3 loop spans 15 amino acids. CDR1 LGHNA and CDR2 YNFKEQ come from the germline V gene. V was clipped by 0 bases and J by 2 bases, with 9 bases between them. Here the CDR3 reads CASSQEGSPTDTQYF. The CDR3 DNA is TGTGCCAGCAGCCAAGAGGGGAGCCCCACAGATACGCAGTATTTT.

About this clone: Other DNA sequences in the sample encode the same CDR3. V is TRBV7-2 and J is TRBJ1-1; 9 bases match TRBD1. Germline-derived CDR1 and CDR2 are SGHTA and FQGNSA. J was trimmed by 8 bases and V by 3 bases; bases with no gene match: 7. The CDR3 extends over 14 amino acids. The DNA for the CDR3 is TGTGCCAGCAGCTTTATGGGACAGGGAGAGGAAGCTTTCTTT. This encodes CASSFMGQGEEAFF.

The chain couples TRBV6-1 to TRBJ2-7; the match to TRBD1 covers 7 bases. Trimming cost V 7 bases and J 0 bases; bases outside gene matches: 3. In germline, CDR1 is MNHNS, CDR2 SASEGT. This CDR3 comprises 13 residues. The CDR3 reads CASNQGVSYEQYF. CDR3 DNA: TGTGCCAGCAATCAGGGGGTCTCCTACGAGCAGTACTTC.

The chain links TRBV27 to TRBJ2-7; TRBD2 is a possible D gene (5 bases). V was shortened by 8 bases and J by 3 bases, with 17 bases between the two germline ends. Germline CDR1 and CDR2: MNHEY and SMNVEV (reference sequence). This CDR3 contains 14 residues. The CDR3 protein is CASCSSRAGYEQYF. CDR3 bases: TGTGCCAGCTGCTCATCACGGGCGGGCTACGAGCAGTACTTC.